The 3 T cell receptor beta chains below all came from one sample that was sequenced in a study of T-cell memory formation after mild COVID-19. TCRdb called the 5' RACE reads again in MiXCR, with one record for every CDR3 protein. The table shows roughly 310,000 distinct CDR3 sequences, with 15% to 20% occurring only once. The sequenced sample was PBMCs or a T cell subset sorted from them (not recorded which). These receptors originate from a man in his late teens or twenties who had mild COVID-19 (a few samples of this study predate the infection). Cell type and time point are not known.

Many counts were recorded for this clonotype. The chain employs TRBV29-1 and TRBJ2-3; D is possibly TRBD2 (5 bases). The V end was cut by 6 bases, the J end by 4 bases, with 14 bases between. The length of the CDR3 is 13 residues. The V gene's germline CDR1 is SQVTM and CDR2 ANQGSEA. The CDR3 nucleotides read TGCAGCGTACAACTAGATCTGGCAGATACGCAGTATTTT. As protein: CSVQLDLADTQYF.

The V call is TRBV6-5, the J call TRBJ2-1; the match to TRBD1 covers 10 bases. V trimming: 8 bases; J trimming: 6 bases; junction bases outside the gene matches: 7. The CDR3 is 14 amino acids. Per the germline V gene, CDR1 is MNHEY and CDR2 is SVGAGI. The CDR3 nucleotides read TGTGCCAGCGCATTGAGGACAGGGGGCAATGAGCAGTTCTTC. Protein sequence: CASALRTGGNEQFF.

The table lists this clonotype with a few counts. V and J are TRBV7-2 and TRBJ2-5; 9 bases fit TRBD1. Germline-derived CDR1 and CDR2 are SGHTA and FQGNSA. The CDR3 extends over 16 amino acids. V gave up 1 base and J gave up 5 bases; unmatched junction bases: 8. CDR3 in DNA: TGTGCCAGCAGCTTAGGACCCGGGACAGGGTCGGAGACCCAGTACTTC. It is translated as CASSLGPGTGSETQYF.